These 23 T cell receptor beta chains came from one sample sequenced in a study of technical replicates of blood from a handful of donors. Only in-frame clones appear in the TCRdb table, and some are missing; sequencing was by immunoSEQ multiplex PCR. In the table there are tens of thousands of clones, 95% to 98% of which are singletons. Input material: T cells isolated from PBMCs. The receptors shown here come from a human donor in good health.

This clone was found once. V usage is TRBV2 and J usage is TRBJ1-2, with 8 bases that match TRBD1. Trimming took 10 bases from V and 4 from J; bases not matched to a gene: 5. Germline V lookup: CDR1 SNHLY, CDR2 FYNNEI. CDR3 length: 12 residues. This CDR3 reads CAIAGTGYGYTF. CDR3 DNA: TGTGCCATCGCCGGGACAGGCTATGGCTACACCTTC.

The chain is built from TRBV5-1 and TRBJ2-1; D is perhaps TRBD1 (6 bases). The CDR3 has 20 residues. CDR1 and CDR2 (germline): SGHRS, YFSETQ. The V end lost 0 bases, the J end lost 0 bases, and 22 bases lay between the germline ends. The CDR3 DNA is TGCGCCAGCAGCTTGGCCCGGGCAGGGGATAACAGCGGCTCCTACAATGAGCAGTTCTTC. It encodes CASSLARAGDNSGSYNEQFF.

The gene calls are TRBV27 and TRBJ1-1; tentatively, D is TRBD1 (6 bases). The CDR3 contains 18 residues. Germline loops: CDR1 MNHEY, CDR2 SMNVEV (reference sequence). The V end was cut by 1 base, the J end by 2 bases, with 20 bases between. The CDR3 spells CASSLWGGRTHVNTEAFF. The CDR3 nucleotides read TGTGCCAGCAGTTTATGGGGGGGGCGGACCCACGTCAACACTGAAGCTTTCTTT.

This chain links TRBV9 with TRBJ1-2; D gene ambiguous. CDR1 and CDR2 from the germline V gene are SGDLS and YYNGEE. This CDR3 spans 17 amino acids. The V gene lost 0 bases and the J gene lost 6 bases, with 21 bases spanning the gap. CDR3 sequence reads: CASSVAGVGVPAHGYTF. The CDR3 coding sequence is TGTGCCAGCAGCGTAGCCGGGGTTGGGGTTCCGGCCCATGGCTACACCTTC.

The CDR3 sequence is CASSPAGGNNQPQHF. CDR3 nucleotide sequence: TGTGCCAGCAGCCCCGCAGGGGGCAATAATCAGCCCCAGCATTTT. V gene TRBV7-9 combines with J gene TRBJ1-5; 8 bases agree with TRBD1. V was clipped by 5 bases and J by 4 bases; unmatched bases: 7. Germline CDR1 reads SEHNR; CDR2 reads FQNEAQ (reference sequence). The CDR3 has 15 residues.

The chain carries TRBV11-2 and TRBJ2-7; 8 bases map to TRBD1. Germline V gene lookup returns CDR1 SGHAT and CDR2 FQNNGV. The CDR3 runs 17 residues. With V trimmed by 4 bases and J by 2 bases, 13 bases remained unmatched. CDR3 protein: CASSSRTGNYGTYEQYF. The CDR3 DNA reads as TGTGCCAGCAGCTCACGGACAGGGAACTATGGAACCTACGAGCAGTACTTC.

In its sample, this clone was seen once. The chain uses TRBV11-2 and TRBJ2-1; D unresolved. This CDR3 is 14 amino acids long. The V gene's germline CDR1 is SGHAT and CDR2 FQNNGV. V gave up 0 bases and J gave up 9 bases, with 12 bases separating them. The CDR3 loop reads CASSLDLSGIEQFF. CDR3 in DNA: TGTGCCAGCAGCTTAGATCTTTCAGGTATTGAGCAGTTCTTC.

The chain is built from TRBV7-2 and TRBJ2-2, with a weak D call TRBD1 (5 bases). CDR3 length equals 15 residues. Per germline, CDR1 SGHTA and CDR2 FQGNSA. Trimming stripped 5 bases from V and 6 bases from J, with 16 bases between. For the CDR3, the DNA is TGTGCCAGCAGCCCACCCCTGACAGCACCCGGGGAGCTGTTTTTT. Translating gives CASSPPLTAPGELFF. Variable domain in full (rest from reference TRBV7-2 and TRBJ2-2): GAGVSQSPSNKVTEKGKDVELRCDPISGHTALYWYRQSLGQGLEFLIYFQGNSAPDKSGLPSDRFSAERTGGSVSTLTIQRTQQEDSAVYLCASSPPLTAPGELFFGEGSRLTVL.

The chain carries TRBV6-5 and TRBJ1-2; the match to TRBD1 covers 7 bases. Germline lookup yields CDR1 MNHEY and CDR2 SVGAGI. This CDR3 comprises 13 residues. Trimming removed 6 bases from V and 5 bases from J; junction bases left unmatched: 6. In DNA form, the CDR3 reads TGTGCCAGCAGGACCGGGACAGCTTATGGCTACACCTTC. Translation gives CASRTGTAYGYTF.

The CDR3 protein is CASREQGPTEAFF. The CDR3 DNA reads as TGTGCCAGCAGAGAACAGGGCCCCACTGAAGCTTTCTTT. The chain uses TRBV6-1 and TRBJ1-1, with a possible D match to TRBD1 (6 bases). CDR1 MNHNS and CDR2 SASEGT come from the germline V gene. This CDR3 region has 13 residues. The V end was cut by 6 bases, the J end by 4 bases, with 12 bases between.

The V and J genes are TRBV7-8 and TRBJ1-1, with a tentative D call TRBD1 (6 bases). Germline CDR1 and CDR2: SGHVS and FQNEAQ. V was pared by 3 bases and J by 0 bases, with 14 bases between. The CDR3 is 16 amino acids. The CDR3 spells CASSLLWTAMNTEAFF. CDR3 bases: TGTGCCAGCAGCTTGCTGTGGACAGCCATGAACACTGAAGCTTTCTTT.

The chain joins TRBV27 to TRBJ2-5; TRBD1 agrees at 12 bases. This CDR3 region has 17 residues. The V gene's germline CDR1 is MNHEY and CDR2 SMNVEV (reference sequence). After removal of 4 bases from V and 5 bases from J, the junction contained 11 bases not matched to a gene. CDR3 in DNA: TGTGCCAGCAGTTCACTAGAGGGACAGGGGGCGCGGGAGACCCAGTACTTC. Protein product: CASSSLEGQGARETQYF.

V and J are TRBV28 and TRBJ2-7, with 8 bases fitting TRBD2. The CDR3 is 17 residues long. Germline V gene data show CDR1 as MDHEN and CDR2 as SYDVKM. After removal of 6 bases from V and 3 bases from J, the junction contained 16 bases not matched to a gene. CDR3 nucleotide sequence: TGTGCCAGCAGCAGCCGTGGACTAGCCCTTCTTCTCTACGAGCAGTACTTC. This encodes CASSSRGLALLLYEQYF.

This clone was counted once. In nucleotides, the CDR3 is TGTGCCAGCAGTGGACAGGGGGCCCGGTATAGCAATCAGCCCCAGCATTTT. It translates to CASSGQGARYSNQPQHF. This chain uses TRBV6-1 with TRBJ1-5; 10 bases are a match to TRBD1. Germline loops: CDR1 MNHNS, CDR2 SASEGT. The CDR3 runs to 17 residues. V lost 4 bases, J lost 0 bases, and 6 bases stayed unmatched.

This chain joins TRBV19 and TRBJ1-1, with a weak D call TRBD1 (5 bases). From germline, CDR1 is LNHDA and CDR2 SQIVND (reference sequence). V was cut by 3 bases and J by 3 bases, with 8 bases left in between. CDR3 length: 13 residues. The CDR3 DNA follows: TGTGCCAGTAGTATCAGGGTTGACACTGAAGCTTTCTTT. The encoded protein is CASSIRVDTEAFF.

The V and J genes are TRBV25-1 and TRBJ1-1, with D unclear. CDR1 and CDR2 (germline): MGHDK, SYGVNS. V shed 6 bases and J shed 3 bases, with 11 bases lying between them. The CDR3 extends over 13 amino acids. This CDR3 reads CASSRTGDTEAFF. CDR3 in DNA: TGTGCCAGCAGCCGAACCGGGGACACTGAAGCTTTCTTT. Using reference TRBV25-1 and TRBJ1-1 for the parts outside the CDR3, the full variable domain is EADIYQTPRYLVIGTGKKITLECSQTMGHDKMYWYQQDPGMELHLIHYSYGVNSTEKGDLSSESTVSRIRTEHFPLTLESARPSHTSQYLCASSRTGDTEAFFGQGTRLTVV.

This rearrangement joins TRBV15 to TRBJ1-5, with D unclear. The V gene's germline CDR1 is LNHNV and CDR2 YYDKDF (reference sequence). The CDR3 length is 15 residues. Trimming took 4 bases from V and 4 from J, leaving 14 bases between them. CDR3 coding DNA: TGTGCCACCAGCACAGGCCCGACTAAAAATCAGCCCCAGCATTTT. Translation gives CATSTGPTKNQPQHF.

This rearrangement joins TRBV19 to TRBJ1-5; D unresolved. This CDR3 contains 14 residues. With 7 bases removed from V and 5 bases from J, the gap between germline ends came to 15 bases. In germline, CDR1 is LNHDA, CDR2 SQIVND (reference sequence). CDR3 nucleotide sequence: TGTGCCAGTAAGTTCAGGATCCTTGATCAGCCCCAGCATTTT. Translation gives CASKFRILDQPQHF.

The CDR3 loop reads CASTKSYEQYF. In DNA, the CDR3 is TGTGCCAGCACTAAATCCTACGAGCAGTACTTC. The rearrangement uses TRBV2 and TRBJ2-7, with D unresolved. CDR1 and CDR2 (germline): SNHLY, FYNNEI. The CDR3 has 11 amino acids. Trimming took 7 bases from V and 1 from J, leaving 5 bases between them.

The rearrangement links TRBV5-1 to TRBJ2-1, with 12 bases aligning to TRBD2. Trimming at V came to 2 bases and at J to 0 bases, leaving 6 bases not matched to a gene. Germline values: CDR1 SGHRS, CDR2 YFSETQ. CDR3 length: 18 amino acids. As DNA, the CDR3 is TGCGCCAGCAGCTTCAGGGCTAGCGGGAGGGACTCCTACAATGAGCAGTTCTTC. Amino acid sequence: CASSFRASGRDSYNEQFF.

The genes are TRBV11-3 and TRBJ2-7; 7 nucleotides align to TRBD1. After removal of 5 bases from V and 3 bases from J, the junction contained 16 bases not matched to a gene. The CDR3 is 17 residues long. Germline V gene data show CDR1 as SGHNT and CDR2 as YENEEA. DNA of the CDR3: TGTGCCAGCAGCCCAGCCGATTGGACAGGTAGGAGCTACGAGCAGTACTTC. It translates to CASSPADWTGRSYEQYF.

This chain connects TRBV5-4 to TRBJ1-1; D remains ambiguous. This CDR3 comprises 14 residues. V shed 4 bases and J shed 5 bases, with 15 bases lying between them. Germline CDR1 reads SGHNT; CDR2 reads YYREEE (reference sequence). The CDR3 nucleotides read TGTGCCAGCAGCGGAATTGGACCGGGAACTGAAGCTTTCTTT. This encodes CASSGIGPGTEAFF. Full variable domain (remainder filled in from reference TRBV5-4 and TRBJ1-1): ETGVTQSPTHLIKTRGQQVTLRCSSQSGHNTVSWYQQALGQGPQFIFQYYREEENGRGNFPPRFSGLQFPNYSSELNVNALELDDSALYLCASSGIGPGTEAFFGQGTRLTVV.

The chain is built from TRBV4-1 and TRBJ2-1; D is uncertain. V was clipped by 0 bases and J by 1 base, with 7 bases between them. The CDR3 is 15 residues long. Germline loops: CDR1 MGHRA, CDR2 YSYEKL. Here the CDR3 reads CASSQEWASYNEQFF. The CDR3 DNA reads TGCGCCAGCAGCCAAGAGTGGGCATCCTACAATGAGCAGTTCTTC.